Listed here are 24 T cell receptor beta chains from one sample, sequenced in a study of T cell changes during pregnancy in multiple sclerosis. Data came from immunoSEQ multiplex PCR; TCRdb stores just in-frame clones and leaves some out. The data contain approximately 50,000 clones, about 93% of them singletons. Specimen: CD4+ T cells from peripheral blood mononuclear cells, collected after pregnancy. The receptor source for this set is a female donor with multiple sclerosis, enrolled in a pregnancy study.

This chain links TRBV30 with TRBJ2-1; 7 bases are a match to TRBD2. The trim removed 4 bases at V and 6 bases at J, leaving 6 bases unmatched. Germline values: CDR1 GTSNPN, CDR2 SVGIG (reference sequence). The CDR3 runs to 13 residues. In DNA form, the CDR3 reads TGTGCCTGGACGGGGGGATTCAGCAATGAGCAGTTCTTC. This codes for CAWTGGFSNEQFF.

The chain carries TRBV28 and TRBJ1-1, with D hard to call. Trimming cost V 1 base and J 8 bases, with 5 bases left between them. The CDR3 is 11 residues long. Germline loops: CDR1 MDHEN, CDR2 SYDVKM. The CDR3 DNA follows: TGTGCCAGCAGTTTATATAAAGAAGCTTTCTTT. Translated, it gives CASSLYKEAFF.

This clone was counted a single time. The rearrangement joins TRBV25-1 to TRBJ1-5; 9 nucleotides match TRBD1. CDR3 length: 14 amino acids. J lost 3 bases, V lost 4 bases, and 1 base had no gene match. Germline-derived CDR1 and CDR2 are MGHDK and SYGVNS. CDR3 protein: CASSGTGVNQPQHF. The CDR3 region has the DNA TGTGCCAGCAGTGGGACAGGGGTCAATCAGCCCCAGCATTTT. The full variable domain, its missing parts supplied by reference TRBV25-1 and TRBJ1-5, is EADIYQTPRYLVIGTGKKITLECSQTMGHDKMYWYQQDPGMELHLIHYSYGVNSTEKGDLSSESTVSRIRTEHFPLTLESARPSHTSQYLCASSGTGVNQPQHFGDGTRLSIL.

This clone appeared once. CDR3 nucleotide sequence: TGTGCCTGGAGTGTACTAGCGGGAGGGCCCTACGAGCAGTACTTC. Amino acids: CAWSVLAGGPYEQYF. J is TRBJ2-7 and V is TRBV30; 13 bases align to TRBD2. This CDR3 comprises 15 residues. After removal of 0 bases from V and 2 bases from J, the junction contained 1 base not matched to a gene. Germline-derived CDR1 and CDR2 are GTSNPN and SVGIG (reference sequence).

This chain uses TRBV4-2 with TRBJ2-1; D unclear. CDR1 and CDR2 from the germline V gene are LGHNA and YNFKEQ. This CDR3 spans 16 amino acids. Trimming took 1 base from V and 0 from J, leaving 10 bases between them. The CDR3 region is CASSQGWRSSYNEQFF. The CDR3, as DNA: TGTGCCAGCAGCCAAGGTTGGCGGTCCTCCTACAATGAGCAGTTCTTC.

The count of this clone is one. This chain joins TRBV19 and TRBJ1-2, with D unclear. This CDR3 has 11 amino acids. CDR1 LNHDA and CDR2 SQIVND come from the germline V gene (reference sequence). V was pared by 7 bases and J by 4 bases, with 7 bases between. CDR3 residues: CASTGVYGYTF. The CDR3 coding sequence is TGTGCCAGTACCGGAGTCTATGGCTACACCTTC.

The J gene is TRBJ2-1, the V gene TRBV5-8; the match to TRBD1 covers 7 bases. CDR1 SGHTS and CDR2 YDEGEE come from the germline V gene. Unmatched junction bases numbered 6, after V lost 1 base and J lost 8 bases. This CDR3 has 14 residues. CDR3 in amino acids: CASSLSQGWHEQFF. The CDR3 DNA follows: TGTGCCAGCAGCTTGTCACAGGGGTGGCATGAGCAGTTCTTC.

The chain carries TRBV5-1 and TRBJ2-7, with TRBD1 identical over 10 bases. The V segment lost 0 bases and the J segment 7 bases; nucleotides outside the gene matches: 7. The length of the CDR3 is 15 residues. The V gene's germline CDR1 is SGHRS and CDR2 YFSETQ. The CDR3 here is CASSLDGTGVGEQYF. For the CDR3, the DNA is TGCGCCAGCAGCTTGGATGGGACAGGGGTGGGAGAGCAGTACTTC. Combining the CDR3 with reference TRBV5-1 and TRBJ2-7 gives the whole variable domain KAGVTQTPRYLIKTRGQQVTLSCSPISGHRSVSWYQQTPGQGLQFLFEYFSETQRNKGNFPGRFSGRQFSNSRSEMNVSTLELGDSALYLCASSLDGTGVGEQYFGPGTRLTVT.

This chain joins TRBV5-1 and TRBJ1-3; maybe TRBD1 (6 bases). V lost 1 base and J 4 bases, leaving 9 bases between the germline ends. Germline V gene data show CDR1 as SGHRS and CDR2 as YFSETQ. This CDR3 is 14 amino acids long. The CDR3 reads CASSLTGQGNTIYF. As DNA, the CDR3 is TGCGCCAGCAGCTTGACAGGGCAAGGAAACACCATATATTTT.

The chain links TRBV4-1 to TRBJ1-5; D unclear. Between the trimmed V and J ends, which lost 0 bases and 0 bases, there was a span of 12 bases. This CDR3 region has 17 residues. CDR1 is MGHRA, CDR2 YSYEKL, per germline. The CDR3 loop reads CASSQEFGRLSNQPQHF. As DNA, the CDR3 is TGCGCCAGCAGCCAAGAATTTGGCAGGCTTAGCAATCAGCCCCAGCATTTT.

The chain uses TRBV14 and TRBJ1-1; no clear D gene. The CDR3 consists of 14 residues. Trimming cost V 0 bases and J 6 bases, with 11 bases left between them. CDR1 and CDR2 from the germline V gene are SGHDN and FVKESK. The CDR3 nucleotides are TGTGCCAGCAGCCAAGAGCGGGTGGCCGCTGAAGCTTTCTTT. Amino acids: CASSQERVAAEAFF.

This clone was seen a single time. The V and J genes are TRBV28 and TRBJ2-1, with 9 nucleotides matching TRBD2. Germline values: CDR1 MDHEN, CDR2 SYDVKM. The CDR3 is 12 amino acids. The V and J ends lost 5 bases and 14 bases, in that order; junction bases with no gene match: 7. CDR3 region: CASSEIAGDKFF. CDR3 DNA: TGTGCCAGCAGTGAAATAGCGGGAGATAAGTTCTTC.

The V and J genes are TRBV11-2 and TRBJ2-1; 7 bases agree with TRBD1. Germline assignment: CDR1 SGHAT and CDR2 FQNNGV. The V segment lost 4 bases and the J segment 8 bases; nucleotides outside the gene matches: 11. The CDR3 is 15 residues long. The CDR3 protein is CASSSGQSLRDEQFF. The CDR3 bases are TGTGCCAGCAGCTCGGGACAGTCGCTTAGGGATGAGCAGTTCTTC.

The rearrangement uses TRBV19 and TRBJ2-1, with TRBD1 identical over 11 bases. Germline assignment: CDR1 LNHDA and CDR2 SQIVND (reference sequence). V gave up 5 bases and J gave up 4 bases; unmatched junction bases: 4. The CDR3 runs 15 residues. CDR3 residues: CASSPGTGGYNEQFF. CDR3 coding DNA: TGTGCCAGTAGTCCCGGGACAGGGGGGTACAATGAGCAGTTCTTC.

Worth noting for this clone: Other DNA variants within this sample encode the same CDR3. V gene TRBV2 combines with J gene TRBJ2-1; D is perhaps TRBD1 (5 bases). Germline lookup yields CDR1 SNHLY and CDR2 FYNNEI. CDR3 length: 13 residues. V lost 8 bases and J 7 bases, leaving 15 bases between the germline ends. The CDR3 DNA sequence: TGTGCCAGCGGCCTCGTACAGGAGAATGAGCAGTTCTTC. Translation: CASGLVQENEQFF.

The chain has TRBV18 and TRBJ2-7; D not certain. The CDR3 sequence is 13 residues long. CDR1 and CDR2 (germline): KGHSH, LQKENI. The ends were cut back, 2 bases at V and 5 bases at J, with 10 bases in the middle. For the CDR3, the DNA is TGTGCCAGCTCACCAGACCAGGAAGACGAGCAGTACTTC. It yields the protein CASSPDQEDEQYF.

The gene calls are TRBV7-9 and TRBJ2-3, with 8 bases lining up with TRBD2. This CDR3 has 17 amino acids. J lost 4 bases, V lost 3 bases, and 12 bases had no gene match. The germline V gene has CDR1 SEHNR and CDR2 FQNEAQ (reference sequence). CDR3 nucleotides: TGTGCCAGCAGCTTTCTAGCGGGCTGGGGGGGAGCAGATACGCAGTATTTT. Amino acid sequence: CASSFLAGWGGADTQYF.

The chain joins TRBV19 to TRBJ1-4; D might be TRBD1 (5 bases). The CDR3 length is 20 residues. V dropped 0 bases and J dropped 6 bases, with 26 bases sitting between them. Germline V gene data show CDR1 as LNHDA and CDR2 as SQIVND (reference sequence). CDR3: CASSIDGRPGLRGKDEKLFF. In nucleotides, the CDR3 is TGTGCCAGTAGTATAGATGGGCGTCCGGGACTCCGGGGGAAGGATGAAAAACTGTTTTTT.

This rearrangement joins TRBV30 to TRBJ2-7; tentatively, D is TRBD1 (5 bases). Germline assignment: CDR1 GTSNPN and CDR2 SVGIG (reference sequence). The V gene lost 0 bases and the J gene lost 0 bases, with 12 bases spanning the gap. The CDR3 is 15 amino acids. CDR3 coding DNA: TGTGCCTGGAGTGTGGGGCCAAGAGCCTCCTACGAGCAGTACTTC. Amino acid sequence: CAWSVGPRASYEQYF. Variable domain in full (rest from reference TRBV30 and TRBJ2-7): SQTIHQWPATLVQPVGSPLSLECTVEGTSNPNLYWYRQAAGRGLQLLFYSVGIGQISSEVPQNLSASRPQDRQFILSSKKLLLSDSGFYLCAWSVGPRASYEQYFGPGTRLTVT.

This clone was observed once. The chain uses TRBV5-6 and TRBJ2-2, with TRBD1 matching 7 bases. The CDR3 consists of 16 residues. Trimming removed 0 bases from V and 4 bases from J; junction bases left unmatched: 6. Germline CDR1 SGHDT, CDR2 YYEEEE. CDR3 sequence reads: CASSLAGTVFTGELFF. The CDR3 DNA follows: TGTGCCAGCAGCTTGGCCGGGACAGTTTTCACCGGGGAGCTGTTTTTT.

CDR3 sequence: CASSERTSGADTQYF. CDR3 coding DNA: TGTGCCAGCAGTGAACGGACTAGCGGGGCAGATACGCAGTATTTT. The chain recombines TRBV6-1 with TRBJ2-3, with 12 bases aligning to TRBD2. The CDR3 length is 15 residues. Trimming took 2 bases from V and 4 from J; bases not matched to a gene: 1. Germline loops: CDR1 MNHNS, CDR2 SASEGT.

This chain connects TRBV2 to TRBJ1-2, with D maybe TRBD1 (6 bases). The germline V gene encodes CDR1 SNHLY and CDR2 FYNNEI. Between the trimmed V and J ends, which lost 3 bases and 4 bases, there was a span of 9 bases. The CDR3 covers 13 residues. The CDR3 loop reads CASSDSRGYGYTF. In nucleotides, the CDR3 is TGTGCCAGCAGTGACAGCAGGGGCTATGGCTACACCTTC. Together with reference TRBV2 and TRBJ1-2, the CDR3 gives the full variable domain: EPEVTQTPSHQVTQMGQEVILRCVPISNHLYFYWYRQILGQKVEFLVSFYNNEISEKSEIFDDQFSVERPDGSNFTLKIRSTKLEDSAMYFCASSDSRGYGYTFGSGTRLTVV.

The rearrangement uses TRBV7-2 and TRBJ2-3; 10 positions agree with TRBD2. With 0 bases clipped from V and 2 bases from J, the junction kept 8 bases outside the gene matches. Per germline, CDR1 SGHTA and CDR2 FQGNSA. The CDR3 has 18 residues. The CDR3 region has the DNA TGTGCCAGCAGCTTAGCGGGGGTACTAGCGGGGAACACAGATACGCAGTATTTT. Protein sequence: CASSLAGVLAGNTDTQYF.

The CDR3 DNA sequence: TGTGCCAGCAGTTCCAGGGGGTTTAATGAAAAACTGTTTTTT. Its protein is CASSSRGFNEKLFF. This chain connects TRBV28 to TRBJ1-4; 7 positions agree with TRBD1. With 4 bases clipped from V and 4 bases from J, the junction kept 3 bases outside the gene matches. This CDR3 is 14 amino acids long. Per germline, CDR1 MDHEN and CDR2 SYDVKM.